This TCR beta chain emerged from a study of control samples from healthy donors and cancer patients. In germline, CDR1 is GTSNPN, CDR2 SVGIG (reference sequence). Trimming pared 0 bases from V and 2 bases from J, leaving 1 base between. The CDR3 has 11 amino acids. Only in-frame clones appear in the TCRdb table, and some are missing; sequencing was by immunoSEQ multiplex PCR. The table has about 140,000 clones, 75% to 95% seen once. This receptor was taken from a man younger than 35 in good health. The V call is TRBV30, the J call TRBJ1-2; no definite D call. Input material: blood. This chain's CDR3 is CAWSVNYGYTF. Written as DNA, the CDR3 is TGTGCCTGGAGTGTAAACTATGGCTACACCTTC.